This T cell receptor (beta chain) was captured by sequencing in a study of T cell responses to AZD1222 COVID-19 vaccine. Whole-study findings and limits: The donor group comprised mostly white British people and more females; the analysis possibly underestimated clonal diversity.

This clone showed up just a few times. Its antigen is as yet unknown. Generated by immunoSEQ multiplex PCR, the TCRdb table keeps only in-frame clones and is missing some. The sample contains 120,000 or so clones, 88% of which appear only once. V shed 5 bases and J 5 bases; nucleotides not matched to a gene: 6. The V gene's germline CDR1 is SGHRS and CDR2 YFSETQ. This CDR3 has 13 amino acids. Sequenced here: peripheral blood, sampled on day 0 of AZD1222 vaccination. The clonotype originates from an adult in good health. The J gene is TRBJ1-1, the V gene TRBV5-1; 7 nucleotides align to TRBD1. CDR3 region: CASRLGQVTEAFF. The CDR3 DNA reads as TGCGCCAGCAGGCTTGGACAGGTAACTGAAGCTTTCTTT.